The following is a T cell receptor (beta chain) sequence with its context. This sample was included in a study of technical replicates of blood from a handful of donors. This CDR3 has 16 amino acids. Germline CDR1 is SGDLS and CDR2 is YYNGEE. The germline V and J ends were trimmed by 2 bases and 1 base, with 12 bases remaining between them. Sequencing used immunoSEQ multiplex PCR; TCRdb keeps in-frame clones, though not all of them. The repertoire holds just under 60,000 clones, with 91% as singletons. The specimen was PBMCs. The V call is TRBV9, the J call TRBJ2-2; D possibly corresponds to TRBD2 (6 bases). This clonotype originated in a human donor in good health. Some clones in this sample may be carry-over from other donors' samples. The DNA of the CDR3 is TGTGCCAGCAGCGTGGACGGGAGCGTGAACACCGGGGAGCTGTTTTTT. Its translation: CASSVDGSVNTGELFF.